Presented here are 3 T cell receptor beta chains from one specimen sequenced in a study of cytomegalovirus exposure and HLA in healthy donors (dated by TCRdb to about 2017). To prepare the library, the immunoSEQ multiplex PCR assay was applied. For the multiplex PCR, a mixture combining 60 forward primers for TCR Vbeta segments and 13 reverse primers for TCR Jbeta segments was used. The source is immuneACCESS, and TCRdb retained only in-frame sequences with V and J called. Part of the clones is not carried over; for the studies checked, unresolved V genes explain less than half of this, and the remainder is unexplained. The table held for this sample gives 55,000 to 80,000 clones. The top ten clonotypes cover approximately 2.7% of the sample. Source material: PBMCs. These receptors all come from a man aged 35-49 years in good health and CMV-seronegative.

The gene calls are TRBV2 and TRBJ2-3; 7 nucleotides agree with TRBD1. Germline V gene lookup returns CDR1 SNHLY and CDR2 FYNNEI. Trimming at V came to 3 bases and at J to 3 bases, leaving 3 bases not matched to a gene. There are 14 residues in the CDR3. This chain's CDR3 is CASSEIRGTDTQYF. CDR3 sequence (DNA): TGTGCCAGCAGTGAGATCAGGGGGACAGATACGCAGTATTTT.

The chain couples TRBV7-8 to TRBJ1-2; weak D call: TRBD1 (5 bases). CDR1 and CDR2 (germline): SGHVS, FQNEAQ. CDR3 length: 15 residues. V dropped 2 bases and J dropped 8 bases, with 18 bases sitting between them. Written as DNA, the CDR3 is TGTGCCAGCAGCTTATCCCGAACCAGGGATGTGGGCTACACCTTC. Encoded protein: CASSLSRTRDVGYTF.

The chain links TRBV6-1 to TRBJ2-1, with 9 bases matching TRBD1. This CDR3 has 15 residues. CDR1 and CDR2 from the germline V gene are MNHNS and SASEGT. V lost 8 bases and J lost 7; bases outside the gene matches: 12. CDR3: CASVPLRDRDNEQFF. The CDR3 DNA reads TGTGCCAGCGTACCTCTCCGGGACAGGGATAATGAGCAGTTCTTC.